These 28 T cell receptor beta chains were sequenced from one sample in a study of T cell responses to AZD1222 COVID-19 vaccine. Clones were sequenced by immunoSEQ multiplex PCR, and TCRdb holds only the in-frame ones, with some missing. The sample lists about 150,000 clones, roughly 90% seen once, with 5.5% in the top ten. The sequencing used peripheral blood, collected on day 0 of MenACWY control vaccination. The receptors originated from an adult in good health.

This clone was seen a single time. The V call is TRBV11-3, the J call TRBJ1-3; D might be TRBD1 (5 bases). Trimming took off 6 bases at V and 2 bases at J, with 14 bases between the two ends. The CDR3 loop spans 15 amino acids. Germline V gives CDR1 SGHNT, CDR2 YENEEA. CDR3 coding DNA: TGTGCCAGCAGTTGGGGGGGAAAAGCTGGAAACACCATATATTTT. Its protein is CASSWGGKAGNTIYF.

This sequence joins TRBV13 and TRBJ1-1; 9 nucleotides line up with TRBD1. The germline gives CDR1 PRHDT, CDR2 FYEKMQ (reference sequence). Trimming took 5 bases from V and 1 from J; bases not matched to a gene: 14. The CDR3 length is 18 residues. The chain's CDR3 is CASSTQGAISSTNTEAFF. The CDR3 DNA is TGTGCCAGCAGCACACAGGGGGCTATATCCAGCACGAACACTGAAGCTTTCTTT.

This rearrangement joins TRBV7-2 to TRBJ1-6; D is ambiguous. With 5 bases removed from V and 7 bases from J, the gap between germline ends came to 15 bases. Germline V CDR1 and CDR2: SGHTA, FQGNSA. The CDR3 contains 15 residues. CDR3 in DNA: TGTGCCAGCAGCAAAGAATTAGTGGGGAATTCACCCCTCCACTTT. Translated, it gives CASSKELVGNSPLHF.

The gene calls are TRBV6-5 and TRBJ2-3; D is possibly TRBD1 or TRBD2 (6 bases each). The ends were cut back, 4 bases at V and 5 bases at J, with 16 bases in the middle. The CDR3 has 15 residues. Germline values: CDR1 MNHEY, CDR2 SVGAGI. CDR3 residues: CASSFFGGLRDTQYF. The CDR3 DNA reads TGTGCCAGCAGTTTCTTTGGGGGGCTCAGAGATACGCAGTATTTT.

This clone was seen just once. The V gene is TRBV7-2, the J gene TRBJ2-7, with TRBD2 identical over 8 bases. The germline V gene encodes CDR1 SGHTA and CDR2 FQGNSA. The CDR3 runs to 14 residues. The trim removed 8 bases at V and 6 bases at J, leaving 12 bases unmatched. The CDR3, as DNA: TGTGCCAGCGTTCTGTTTAGCGGGACCGGCGAGCAGTACTTC. Protein product: CASVLFSGTGEQYF.

The rearrangement joins TRBV3-1 (or the pseudogene TRBV3-2) to TRBJ2-7, with D possibly TRBD2 on 6 matching bases. CDR1 is LGHDT and CDR2 is YNNKEL in the germline V gene (reference sequence). V was trimmed by 3 bases and J by 4 bases, leaving 10 bases between them. The CDR3 runs 13 residues. The CDR3 region is CASSQDLAYEQYF. CDR3 bases: TGTGCCAGCAGCCAGGACCTAGCGTACGAGCAGTACTTC.

The chain recombines TRBV19 with TRBJ1-2; 7 positions match TRBD1. Germline V gene sequence: CDR1 LNHDA, CDR2 SQIVND (reference sequence). V dropped 5 bases and J dropped 8; count of bases not matched to a gene: 11. The CDR3 length is 14 residues. The CDR3 reads CASSPNRGLGGYTF. The CDR3 coding sequence is TGTGCCAGTAGTCCAAACAGGGGCTTAGGCGGCTACACCTTC.

The J gene is TRBJ1-3, the V gene TRBV7-2, with D hard to call. The germline CDR1 and CDR2 sequences are SGHTA and FQGNSA. Trimming removed 1 base from V and 3 bases from J, with 4 bases in between. This CDR3 is built from 13 residues. The CDR3 coding sequence is TGTGCCAGCAGCTTAGTTCATGGAAACACCATATATTTT. It specifies CASSLVHGNTIYF.

This chain uses TRBV2 with TRBJ1-5; possibly TRBD1 for D (6 bases). Trimming took 5 bases from V and 0 from J, leaving 14 bases between them. Germline values: CDR1 SNHLY, CDR2 FYNNEI. This CDR3 is 16 amino acids long. The DNA for the CDR3 is TGTGCCAGCAGTTATACAGGGTTTTCTAGCAATCAGCCCCAGCATTTT. This encodes CASSYTGFSSNQPQHF.

This chain connects TRBV25-1 to TRBJ2-3; D perhaps matches TRBD2 (5 bases). Germline CDR1 MGHDK, CDR2 SYGVNS. V was cut by 4 bases and J by 0 bases, with 11 bases left in between. This CDR3 has 15 amino acids. The CDR3 DNA sequence: TGTGCCAGCAGTGTTGGCAGGACTAGCACAGATACGCAGTATTTT. Amino acid sequence: CASSVGRTSTDTQYF.

Here the CDR3 reads CATSFGTGQYEKLFF. The CDR3 nucleotides read TGTGCCACCTCATTCGGGACAGGGCAATATGAAAAACTGTTTTTT. This chain links TRBV19 with TRBJ1-4, with TRBD1 identical over 9 bases. Germline lookup yields CDR1 LNHDA and CDR2 SQIVND (reference sequence). After removal of 10 bases from V and 6 bases from J, the junction contained 12 bases not matched to a gene. This CDR3 has 15 amino acids.

This sequence joins TRBV19 and TRBJ1-2; perhaps TRBD1 as D (6 bases). CDR3 length equals 15 residues. Germline CDR1 reads LNHDA; CDR2 reads SQIVND (reference sequence). V was pared by 7 bases and J by 6 bases, with 21 bases between. The CDR3 spells CASTRNMGRGHGYTF. As DNA, the CDR3 is TGTGCCAGTACCCGAAATATGGGCAGGGGACATGGCTACACCTTC.

The chain couples TRBV11-3 to TRBJ2-7; D gene unclear. The V gene lost 1 base and the J gene lost 4 bases, with 8 bases spanning the gap. The CDR3 spans 13 residues. Germline CDR1 SGHNT, CDR2 YENEEA. The CDR3 reads CASSLAVAYEQYF. The CDR3 DNA sequence: TGTGCCAGCAGCTTAGCGGTAGCTTACGAGCAGTACTTC.

V gene TRBV27 combines with J gene TRBJ1-5; 9 positions agree with TRBD1. Unmatched junction bases numbered 7, after V lost 6 bases and J lost 4 bases. Germline V gene data show CDR1 as MNHEY and CDR2 as SMNVEV (reference sequence). This CDR3 is built from 15 residues. As DNA, the CDR3 is TGTGCCAGCAGCTTAGGACAGGGGCCGAATCAGCCCCAGCATTTT. It translates to CASSLGQGPNQPQHF.

This chain joins TRBV24-1 and TRBJ2-3; TRBD1 matches at 7 bases. The junction had 9 bases not matched to a gene; V was cut back by 7 bases and J by 0 bases. This CDR3 comprises 16 residues. Germline assignment: CDR1 KGHDR and CDR2 SFDVKD. The CDR3 nucleotides read TGTGCCACCAGGGACTCGACAGGGTTTAGCACAGATACGCAGTATTTT. Translation gives CATRDSTGFSTDTQYF.

The chain combines TRBV5-1 with TRBJ2-7; TRBD2 agrees at 16 bases. Losses at the gene ends were 3 bases for V and 4 bases for J; bases not matched to a gene: 1. This CDR3 comprises 15 residues. The germline V gene has CDR1 SGHRS and CDR2 YFSETQ. The DNA of the CDR3 is TGCGCCAGCAGCTCGGGACTAGCGGGGGGGTACGAGCAGTACGTC. It encodes CASSSGLAGGYEQYV.

A single count supports this clone. V gene TRBV5-1 combines with J gene TRBJ2-5; 7 nucleotides line up with TRBD1. This CDR3 comprises 14 residues. Germline-derived CDR1 and CDR2 are SGHRS and YFSETQ. V gave up 6 bases and J gave up 1 base; unmatched junction bases: 6. CDR3 sequence (DNA): TGCGCCAGCAAAGAGGGACAGCCCCAAGAGACCCAGTACTTC. Encoded protein: CASKEGQPQETQYF.

The V and J genes are TRBV19 and TRBJ2-2, with D unresolved. Trimming stripped 3 bases from V and 5 bases from J, with 10 bases between. CDR1 LNHDA and CDR2 SQIVND come from the germline V gene (reference sequence). The CDR3 spans 14 residues. As DNA, the CDR3 is TGTGCCAGTAGTATGCCCGGGTGGACCGGGGAGCTGTTTTTT. As protein: CASSMPGWTGELFF.

The chain combines TRBV14 with TRBJ1-3, with no clear D. This CDR3 has 14 amino acids. V was shortened by 0 bases and J by 4 bases, with 7 bases between the two germline ends. Germline CDR1 SGHDN, CDR2 FVKESK. CDR3 region: CASSQDFHGNTIYF. CDR3 bases: TGTGCCAGCAGCCAAGATTTCCACGGAAACACCATATATTTT.

This chain connects TRBV7-8 to TRBJ2-7, with TRBD2 matching over 8 bases. The germline V gene encodes CDR1 SGHVS and CDR2 FQNEAQ. Unmatched junction bases numbered 10, after V lost 5 bases and J lost 4 bases. CDR3 length: 15 amino acids. The CDR3 DNA reads as TGTGCCAGCAGCACCAGACTAGCGCCGCTGTACGAGCAGTACTTC. Its translation is CASSTRLAPLYEQYF.

The gene calls are TRBV10-2 and TRBJ1-2; perhaps TRBD1 as D (6 bases). CDR1 WSHSY and CDR2 SAAADI come from the germline V gene. CDR3 size: 13 residues. Trimming removed 5 bases from V and 6 bases from J, with 13 bases in between. CDR3 residues: CASSNRVSDGYTF. The CDR3 region has the DNA TGCGCCAGCAGTAACAGGGTGTCCGATGGCTACACCTTC.

The chain couples TRBV10-2 to TRBJ1-2, with 9 nucleotides matching TRBD1. J was trimmed by 6 bases and V by 6 bases; bases with no gene match: 8. The CDR3 contains 14 residues. Germline V gene sequence: CDR1 WSHSY, CDR2 SAAADI. In DNA form, the CDR3 reads TGCGCCAGCAGACAGGGGGCGGTCGGAAATGGCTACACCTTC. Residues: CASRQGAVGNGYTF.

In the case of this clone: Other DNA sequences in this specimen translate into the identical CDR3. This chain uses TRBV2 with TRBJ2-1; maybe TRBD2 (6 bases). The CDR3 is made up of 15 amino acids. Germline V gives CDR1 SNHLY, CDR2 FYNNEI. The V end lost 6 bases, the J end lost 4 bases, and 16 bases lay between the germline ends. This chain's CDR3 is CASSEGLAGYNEQFF. Written as DNA, the CDR3 is TGTGCCAGCAGCGAGGGACTCGCCGGGTACAATGAGCAGTTCTTC.

The genes are TRBV6-1 and TRBJ1-2; D gene unclear. V lost 2 bases, J lost 4 bases, and 14 bases lay in between. CDR1 MNHNS and CDR2 SASEGT come from the germline V gene. This CDR3 comprises 15 residues. CDR3 bases: TGTGCCAGCAGTGAAAGGAGGGTCGTAACCTATGGCTACACCTTC. This gives the protein CASSERRVVTYGYTF.

The chain links TRBV12-3 or TRBV12-4 to TRBJ2-1, with a possible D match to TRBD2 (6 bases). The length of the CDR3 is 12 residues. Trimming took 8 bases from V and 5 from J, leaving 10 bases between them. In DNA form, the CDR3 reads TGTGCCAGCTTGTTAGCGGACAATGAGCAGTTCTTC. As protein: CASLLADNEQFF.

On this clone: Different DNA sequences within this sample yield the same CDR3. The gene calls are TRBV19 and TRBJ2-7, with 7 bases lining up with TRBD1. Per germline, CDR1 LNHDA and CDR2 SQIVND (reference sequence). The CDR3 has 14 residues. Trimming took 5 bases from V and 1 from J; bases not matched to a gene: 5. CDR3 region: CASSVGTVSYEQYF. The CDR3 DNA is TGTGCCAGTAGTGTCGGGACAGTATCCTACGAGCAGTACTTC.

This clone was picked up one time. The chain joins TRBV2 to TRBJ1-1; D ambiguous. The CDR3 sequence is 15 residues long. V was clipped by 6 bases and J by 0 bases, with 14 bases between them. CDR1 and CDR2 (germline): SNHLY, FYNNEI. The CDR3 DNA reads as TGTGCCAGCAGAAGTACGGTACGGATGAACACTGAAGCTTTCTTT. Protein sequence: CASRSTVRMNTEAFF.

The rearrangement joins TRBV7-8 to TRBJ1-4, with unresolved D. This CDR3 contains 11 residues. Germline V gene data show CDR1 as SGHVS and CDR2 as FQNEAQ. V dropped 1 base and J dropped 12 bases, with 6 bases sitting between them. CDR3 coding DNA: TGTGCCAGCAGCTTAGACATGGAACTGTTTTTT. Its translation is CASSLDMELFF.